The 5 T cell receptor beta chains below come from one sample, sequenced in a study of blood T cell repertoires in COVID-19. Profiled with immunoSEQ multiplex PCR; TCRdb holds only in-frame clones, not every one. The table shows about 6,100 clones, with approximately 90% occurring only once. The sample comprised peripheral blood. These receptors all stem from a human donor in a cohort sampled during active COVID-19.

The chain has TRBV18 and TRBJ2-6; D is ambiguous. V dropped 1 base and J dropped 2 bases, with 9 bases sitting between them. The CDR3 sequence is 16 residues long. Germline CDR1 and CDR2: KGHSH and LQKENI. The CDR3 region is CASSPLRGTGANVLTF. Here the CDR3 DNA reads TGTGCCAGCTCACCACTACGAGGCACTGGGGCCAACGTCCTGACTTTC.

The chain uses TRBV7-3 and TRBJ2-3; 9 nucleotides agree with TRBD2. The CDR3 runs to 18 residues. V gave up 5 bases and J gave up 1 base; unmatched junction bases: 13. Germline CDR1 SGHTA, CDR2 FQGTGA. As DNA, the CDR3 is TGTGCCAGCAGCCGTCCGCTTGGGGCTAGCGGGGGCACAGATACGCAGTATTTT. Protein product: CASSRPLGASGGTDTQYF. Full variable domain (remainder filled in from reference TRBV7-3 and TRBJ2-3): GAGVSQTPSNKVTEKGKYVELRCDPISGHTALYWYRQSLGQGPEFLIYFQGTGAADDSGLPNDRFFAVRPEGSVSTLKIQRTERGDSAVYLCASSRPLGASGGTDTQYFGPGTRLTVL.

This chain connects TRBV7-3 to TRBJ2-3; 8 bases fit TRBD1. The V gene end was trimmed by 4 bases and the J gene end by 6 bases; junction bases not matched to a gene: 9. Germline V gene sequence: CDR1 SGHTA, CDR2 FQGTGA. The CDR3 is made up of 15 amino acids. CDR3 DNA sequence: TGTGCCAGCAGCTCCACTACAGGGGGGCGGGATACGCAGTATTTT. It translates to CASSSTTGGRDTQYF.

The chain has TRBV2 and TRBJ2-7, with unresolved D. V dropped 7 bases and J dropped 5 bases, with 9 bases sitting between them. Germline CDR1 SNHLY, CDR2 FYNNEI. The CDR3 extends over 11 amino acids. The CDR3 DNA is TGTGCCAGCACCAGCGCGGACGAGCAGTACTTC. Protein product: CASTSADEQYF.

The rearrangement uses TRBV10-3 and TRBJ2-7, with 10 nucleotides matching TRBD1. Germline V gene sequence: CDR1 ENHRY, CDR2 SYGVKD. After removal of 8 bases from V and 4 bases from J, the junction contained 8 bases not matched to a gene. There are 14 residues in the CDR3. The CDR3 region has the DNA TGTGCCATCGGTGTGGGACAGGGGTGGTACGAGCAGTACTTC. Translation gives CAIGVGQGWYEQYF.